This T cell receptor beta chain came from a study of cytomegalovirus exposure and HLA in healthy donors. The study ran its PCR with 60 Vbeta and 13 Jbeta primers. TCRdb's copy holds only in-frame clones and misses some; the assay was immunoSEQ multiplex PCR. The sample lists 200,000 or so clones, 84% occurring once. The germline V gene has CDR1 SNHLY and CDR2 FYNNEI. V was cut by 6 bases and J by 4 bases, with 10 bases left in between. The CDR3 has 12 residues. The clonotype originates from a woman aged 45 to 65 in good health and CMV-seropositive. This chain connects TRBV2 to TRBJ2-7; D possibly corresponds to TRBD1 (5 bases). Sequenced: PBMCs. Written as DNA, the CDR3 is TGTGCCAGCAGAGGCGACAGATACGAGCAGTACTTC. This codes for CASRGDRYEQYF. The full variable domain, its missing parts supplied by reference TRBV2 and TRBJ2-7, is EPEVTQTPSHQVTQMGQEVILRCVPISNHLYFYWYRQILGQKVEFLVSFYNNEISEKSEIFDDQFSVERPDGSNFTLKIRSTKLEDSAMYFCASRGDRYEQYFGPGTRLTVT.